These 29 T cell receptor beta chains were all obtained from the same sample, sequenced in a study of blood T cell repertoires in COVID-19 (dated by TCRdb to the early 2020s). Libraries were constructed by the immunoSEQ multiplex PCR assay. TCRdb carries this immuneACCESS record with in-frame sequences only. Its versions omit some clonotypes, under half of them owing to an unresolved V gene in the studies checked, with the rest unexplained. In all, the sample holds some 200,000 clones, and roughly four fifths of those were seen once. The ten top clones hold 3% of the sample. The material sequenced was peripheral blood. Receptors were obtained from a woman in her 30s who had recovered from COVID-19.

This clone showed up just a few times. The CDR3 bases are TGTGCCATCAGTGAGGAGTTGCGGACTAGCGGAAAAGAGACCCAGTACTTC. Translating gives CAISEELRTSGKETQYF. The chain combines TRBV10-3 with TRBJ2-5, with 10 bases identical to TRBD2. The CDR3 totals 17 residues. Germline V gene sequence: CDR1 ENHRY, CDR2 SYGVKD. V shed 2 bases and J 3 bases; nucleotides not matched to a gene: 9.

This clone was recorded once. The rearrangement links TRBV28 to TRBJ1-1; D remains ambiguous. The germline gives CDR1 MDHEN, CDR2 SYDVKM. Trimming took 3 bases from V and 0 from J, leaving 11 bases between them. The CDR3 totals 15 residues. This chain's CDR3 is CASSLTQRLNTEAFF. The DNA for the CDR3 is TGTGCCAGCAGTTTGACTCAGAGGCTGAACACTGAAGCTTTCTTT.

The chain combines TRBV7-3 with TRBJ2-1, with 10 bases aligning to TRBD2. Unmatched junction bases numbered 5, after V lost 3 bases and J lost 0 bases. Per the germline V gene, CDR1 is SGHTA and CDR2 is FQGTGA. The CDR3 spans 17 residues. CDR3 DNA sequence: TGTGCCAGCAGCTTCCTGTCTAGCGGGAGCTCCTACAATGAGCAGTTCTTC. This codes for CASSFLSSGSSYNEQFF. The full variable domain, in which reference TRBV7-3 and TRBJ2-1 provide the parts outside the CDR3, is GAGVSQTPSNKVTEKGKYVELRCDPISGHTALYWYRQSLGQGPEFLIYFQGTGAADDSGLPNDRFFAVRPEGSVSTLKIQRTERGDSAVYLCASSFLSSGSSYNEQFFGPGTRLTVL.

The chain carries TRBV6-5 and TRBJ2-7; the match to TRBD2 covers 9 bases. V shed 4 bases, J shed 2 bases, and the junction held 6 bases outside the gene matches. Germline CDR1 is MNHEY and CDR2 is SVGAGI. The CDR3 sequence is 15 residues long. CDR3 sequence (DNA): TGTGCCAGCAGTTCCGGGTCTAGCGGGGCCTACGAGCAGTACTTC. This translates into CASSSGSSGAYEQYF.

This chain uses TRBV6-5 with TRBJ2-7, with a tentative D call TRBD1 (6 bases). V shed 2 bases and J shed 1 base, with 6 bases lying between them. The CDR3 consists of 13 residues. Per germline, CDR1 MNHEY and CDR2 SVGAGI. The CDR3 sequence: CASSYTGSYEQYF. For the CDR3, the DNA is TGTGCCAGCAGTTACACAGGGTCCTACGAGCAGTACTTC.

The chain has TRBV28 and TRBJ1-1; possible D gene TRBD1, 6 bases. Trimming left V 4 bases short and J 3 bases short, with 12 bases between. Germline V gives CDR1 MDHEN, CDR2 SYDVKM. CDR3 length: 14 amino acids. For the CDR3, the DNA is TGTGCCAGCAGTTGGGGGGGCTCGGACACTGAAGCTTTCTTT. Its protein product is CASSWGGSDTEAFF.

Only a few counts were recorded for this clone. In DNA form, the CDR3 reads TGTGCCAGCAGTACCTACAGGGCCGGGAACACTGAAGCTTTCTTT. It yields the protein CASSTYRAGNTEAFF. The V and J genes are TRBV6-5 and TRBJ1-1; TRBD1 is a possible D gene (6 bases). This CDR3 spans 15 amino acids. V was clipped by 5 bases and J by 1 base, with 14 bases between them. In germline, CDR1 is MNHEY, CDR2 SVGAGI.

This chain uses TRBV2 with TRBJ2-7; the D gene is possibly TRBD2 (6 bases). The germline V gene has CDR1 SNHLY and CDR2 FYNNEI. Trimming left V 4 bases short and J 6 bases short, with 13 bases between. The CDR3 consists of 13 residues. In nucleotides, the CDR3 is TGTGCCAGCAGTGTTCCCGGGGAGGTCGAGCAGTACTTC. It specifies CASSVPGEVEQYF.

The chain employs TRBV5-1 and TRBJ2-6, with D possibly matching TRBD2 (5 bases). Trimming took off 4 bases at V and 0 bases at J, with 14 bases between the two ends. The V gene's germline CDR1 is SGHRS and CDR2 YFSETQ. The CDR3 has 17 amino acids. The CDR3 sequence: CASSVRPGNSGANVLTF. The CDR3 DNA is TGCGCCAGCAGCGTTAGACCGGGGAACTCTGGGGCCAACGTCCTGACTTTC.

The chain couples TRBV6-6 to TRBJ1-5; the D is unclear. This CDR3 is built from 14 residues. The germline V gene has CDR1 MNHNY and CDR2 SVGAGI (reference sequence). The V and J ends lost 0 bases and 4 bases respectively, with 7 bases between them. The CDR3 reads CASSYSGRNQPQHF. DNA of the CDR3: TGTGCCAGCAGTTACTCGGGGAGAAATCAGCCCCAGCATTTT.

The J gene is TRBJ1-2, the V gene TRBV18; 8 bases line up with TRBD1. This CDR3 contains 18 residues. The V and J ends lost 1 base and 0 bases, in that order; junction bases with no gene match: 10. Germline values: CDR1 KGHSH, CDR2 LQKENI. The CDR3 loop is CASSPLGQGRPANYGYTF. The CDR3 bases are TGTGCCAGCTCACCACTAGGACAGGGTCGCCCCGCTAACTATGGCTACACCTTC.

The V gene is TRBV19, the J gene TRBJ2-1; 9 positions agree with TRBD1. V shed 7 bases, J shed 9 bases, and the junction held 10 bases outside the gene matches. Germline CDR1 and CDR2: LNHDA and SQIVND (reference sequence). CDR3 length: 14 amino acids. The CDR3 is CASNLGTGTGEQFF. The CDR3 bases are TGTGCCAGTAATCTCGGGACAGGGACCGGTGAGCAGTTCTTC.

CDR3 in DNA: TGTGCCAGCAGTTTTTCCGGGACAAACTACGAGCAGTACTTC. Its translation is CASSFSGTNYEQYF. The chain couples TRBV28 to TRBJ2-7; possible D gene TRBD1, 6 bases. There are 14 residues in the CDR3. Between the trimmed V and J ends, which lost 3 bases and 3 bases, there was a span of 12 bases. CDR1 is MDHEN, CDR2 SYDVKM, per germline.

J is TRBJ2-7 and V is TRBV6-5, with D possibly matching TRBD1 (6 bases). V lost 4 bases and J lost 4, with 17 bases in between. The CDR3 extends over 15 amino acids. Germline CDR1 reads MNHEY; CDR2 reads SVGAGI. The CDR3 here is CASSSPGQTLYEQYF. The CDR3 bases are TGTGCCAGCAGTTCTCCCGGACAGACACTATACGAGCAGTACTTC.

This chain joins TRBV3-1 (or the pseudogene TRBV3-2) and TRBJ2-7; 8 bases map to TRBD2. V lost 1 base to trimming and J lost 8 bases; unmatched junction nucleotides: 13. The CDR3 consists of 16 residues. Per germline, CDR1 LGHDT and CDR2 YNNKEL (reference sequence). The CDR3 DNA is TGTGCCAGCAGCCAAGGTGGTTTCGGACTAGCTGGGCAGCAGTACTTC. Its translation: CASSQGGFGLAGQQYF.

The chain employs TRBV11-2 and TRBJ2-3; 9 positions match TRBD2. Germline V CDR1 and CDR2: SGHAT, FQNNGV. Trimming took 1 base from V and 4 from J; bases not matched to a gene: 12. The CDR3 extends over 18 amino acids. DNA for the CDR3: TGTGCCAGCAGCTTAGTGATGGGGGCGGGAGGGCCCGCAGATACGCAGTATTTT. Amino acids: CASSLVMGAGGPADTQYF.

This chain uses TRBV12-5 with TRBJ1-5; no reliable D call. V was shortened by 1 base and J by 5 bases, with 9 bases between the two germline ends. The CDR3 extends over 14 amino acids. Germline CDR1 LGHNT, CDR2 FRNRAP. The CDR3 sequence is CASGLGARDQPQHF. The CDR3 nucleotides read TGTGCTAGTGGTTTGGGGGCACGCGATCAGCCCCAGCATTTT. Variable domain in full (rest from reference TRBV12-5 and TRBJ1-5): DARVTQTPRHKVTEMGQEVTMRCQPILGHNTVFWYRQTMMQGLELLAYFRNRAPLDDSGMPKDRFSAEMPDATLATLKIQPSEPRDSAVYFCASGLGARDQPQHFGDGTRLSIL.

This chain uses TRBV4-1 with TRBJ1-2, with 8 bases that match TRBD1. V shed 4 bases and J 6 bases; nucleotides not matched to a gene: 10. The CDR3 runs 15 residues. CDR1 and CDR2 from the germline V gene are MGHRA and YSYEKL. Here the CDR3 DNA reads TGCGCCAGCAGCCCCACGAACAGGGGGAGAGATGGCTACACCTTC. It yields the protein CASSPTNRGRDGYTF.

The chain has TRBV28 and TRBJ2-7; D might be TRBD1 (5 bases). CDR3 length: 14 residues. Trimming shortened V by 8 bases and J by 4 bases, and 18 bases separated the two germline ends. Germline V gene data show CDR1 as MDHEN and CDR2 as SYDVKM. Written as DNA, the CDR3 is TGTGCCAGCGAGTATAAGGGGCTTGGGTACGAGCAGTACTTC. This gives the protein CASEYKGLGYEQYF.

J is TRBJ1-3 and V is TRBV28; D may be TRBD1 (5 bases). Trimming pared 8 bases from V and 3 bases from J, leaving 14 bases between. The CDR3 extends over 14 amino acids. CDR1 is MDHEN and CDR2 is SYDVKM in the germline V gene. CDR3 sequence (DNA): TGTGCCAGCGGCCCGGGGGTTCTTGGAAACACCATATATTTT. Translation gives CASGPGVLGNTIYF.

The V and J genes are TRBV5-1 and TRBJ1-1; weak D call: TRBD1 (5 bases). Trimming cost V 0 bases and J 10 bases, with 13 bases left between them. CDR1 SGHRS and CDR2 YFSETQ come from the germline V gene. This CDR3 is 13 amino acids long. CDR3 loop: CASSLVGVEGAFF. DNA of the CDR3: TGCGCCAGCAGCTTGGTAGGGGTCGAAGGAGCTTTCTTT.

The V call is TRBV5-1, the J call TRBJ2-7, with D tentatively TRBD2 (5 bases). Trimming left V 0 bases short and J 0 bases short, with 22 bases between. CDR1 SGHRS and CDR2 YFSETQ come from the germline V gene. The CDR3 consists of 19 residues. CDR3: CASSLAPGDKRALSYEQYF. Written as DNA, the CDR3 is TGCGCCAGCAGCTTGGCCCCCGGCGATAAGAGGGCTCTCTCCTACGAGCAGTACTTC.

The chain employs TRBV24-1 and TRBJ2-7; TRBD2 might be the D (6 bases). Germline V gene sequence: CDR1 KGHDR, CDR2 SFDVKD. The CDR3 is made up of 13 amino acids. Trimming removed 3 bases at V and 3 bases at J, with 8 bases between. CDR3 nucleotide sequence: TGTGCCACCAGTGATGGCGGGATCTACGAGCAGTACTTC. It yields the protein CATSDGGIYEQYF.

V is TRBV7-9 and J is TRBJ1-1; D call uncertain. Trimming removed 7 bases from V and 1 base from J, with 16 bases in between. This CDR3 contains 15 residues. Germline V gives CDR1 SEHNR, CDR2 FQNEAQ (reference sequence). The CDR3 protein is CASTPGGSTNTEAFF. DNA for the CDR3: TGTGCCAGCACCCCGGGAGGCTCAACGAACACTGAAGCTTTCTTT.

This chain's CDR3 is CASSPGLGSGNTIYF. CDR3 bases: TGTGCCAGCTCACCGGGACTAGGCTCTGGAAACACCATATATTTT. J is TRBJ1-3 and V is TRBV18, with a weak D call TRBD1 (5 bases). There are 15 residues in the CDR3. CDR1 is KGHSH and CDR2 is LQKENI in the germline V gene. V was clipped by 3 bases and J by 0 bases, with 9 bases between them.

V and J are TRBV11-2 and TRBJ2-1; D unresolved. The CDR3 runs 16 residues. V dropped 5 bases and J dropped 1 base, with 15 bases sitting between them. CDR1 and CDR2 from the germline V gene are SGHAT and FQNNGV. The CDR3 reads CASSPSGDWSYNEQFF. The DNA for the CDR3 is TGTGCCAGCAGCCCCTCCGGAGATTGGTCCTACAATGAGCAGTTCTTC.

This clone was detected a few times. The V and J genes are TRBV7-3 and TRBJ1-1, with 11 nucleotides matching TRBD1. The CDR3 is 14 amino acids. J lost 5 bases, V lost 5 bases, and 4 bases had no gene match. The germline V gene has CDR1 SGHTA and CDR2 FQGTGA. The CDR3 nucleotides read TGTGCCAGCAGCACGGGACAGGGGGGTACTGAAGCTTTCTTT. It yields the protein CASSTGQGGTEAFF.

The V gene is TRBV6-6, the J gene TRBJ1-2, with D maybe TRBD1 (5 bases). The germline V gene has CDR1 MNHNY and CDR2 SVGAGI (reference sequence). There are 13 residues in the CDR3. V shed 5 bases and J shed 8 bases, with 15 bases lying between them. The CDR3 sequence is CASSQQGWRGYTF. The CDR3 DNA reads TGTGCCAGCAGTCAGCAGGGCTGGCGGGGCTACACCTTC.

This clone was seen a single time. This chain uses TRBV29-1 with TRBJ2-5, with D possibly being TRBD1 (5 bases). The CDR3 length is 13 residues. The germline V and J ends were trimmed by 2 bases and 4 bases, with 11 bases remaining between them. The germline CDR1 and CDR2 sequences are SQVTM and ANQGSEA. CDR3 in amino acids: CSVERGPRETQYF. The CDR3 DNA is TGCAGCGTTGAAAGGGGCCCGCGAGAGACCCAGTACTTC.